These T cell receptor beta chains were read from a single sample in a study of T cell changes during pregnancy in multiple sclerosis. Clones were read by immunoSEQ multiplex PCR, and TCRdb kept only the in-frame ones, dropping some. The sample has just over 60,000 clones; over 80% are singletons. The input for sequencing was peripheral blood, taken in the second trimester of pregnancy. These receptor sequences come from a female donor in good health, enrolled as a control in a pregnancy study. Both conserved end residues are part of each CDR3. Fields, in order: J gene, CDR3 length, D gene, V gene, clone size, CDR3 protein, CDR3 DNA. D genes are given only for firm matches. The size entry is marked missing in some rows and otherwise reads once, few, many or a size class.

TRBJ2-7 | 11 | - | TRBV10-2 | - | CASSADYEQYF | TGCGCCAGCAGCGCAGACTACGAGCAGTACTTC
TRBJ2-3 | 17 | - | TRBV28 | - | CASSNNIGGPGADTQYF | TGTGCCAGCAGTAACAACATCGGAGGGCCGGGGGCAGATACGCAGTATTTT
TRBJ1-1 | 14 | - | TRBV6-1 | once | CASSDAGYSTEAFF | TGTGCCAGCAGTGATGCGGGGTACAGCACTGAAGCTTTCTTT
TRBJ1-4 | 15 | TRBD1 | TRBV6-6 | - | CASRGQTATNEKLFF | TGTGCCAGCAGGGGACAGACAGCAACTAATGAAAAACTGTTTTTT
TRBJ2-7 | 15 | TRBD1 | TRBV5-4 | - | CASSTTGGGFYEQYF | TGTGCCAGCAGCACAACAGGGGGCGGCTTTTACGAGCAGTACTTC
TRBJ2-5 | 12 | - | TRBV27 | once | CASGHSGETQYF | TGTGCCAGCGGCCACTCGGGGGAGACCCAGTACTTC
TRBJ1-5 | 17 | TRBD1 | TRBV7-9 | - | CASSLVLGQGSNQPQHF | TGTGCCAGCAGCTTAGTTCTAGGACAGGGGTCTAATCAGCCCCAGCATTTT
TRBJ1-1 | 14 | - | TRBV27 | - | CASSRREDNTEAFF | TGTGCCAGCAGCCGGAGGGAAGACAACACTGAAGCTTTCTTT
TRBJ2-5 | 14 | - | TRBV7-2 | - | CASSSGTRSETQYF | TGTGCCAGCAGCTCGGGGACACGTTCAGAGACCCAGTACTTC
TRBJ2-2 | 15 | - | TRBV5-1 | - | CASSLSAGNTGELFF | TGCGCCAGCAGCTTGTCGGCGGGGAACACCGGGGAGCTGTTTTTT
TRBJ2-1 | 16 | TRBD2 | TRBV27 | - | CASKLRTSGGAFEQFF | TGTGCCAGTAAACTCCGGACTAGCGGGGGGGCATTTGAGCAGTTCTTC
TRBJ1-3 | 11 | - | TRBV6-5 | - | CASREGNTIYF | TGTGCCAGCAGGGAGGGAAACACCATATATTTT
TRBJ1-4 | 15 | - | TRBV30 | - | CAWSRRGVLNEKLFF | TGTGCCTGGAGTCGCCGGGGGGTACTTAATGAAAAACTGTTTTTT
TRBJ2-1 | 15 | TRBD2 | TRBV7-9 | - | CASSPTSGNYNEQFF | TGTGCCAGCAGCCCAACTAGCGGGAATTACAATGAGCAGTTCTTC
TRBJ1-5 | 14 | - | TRBV5-8 | - | CASFRRGRNQPQHF | TGTGCCAGCTTCCGTCGCGGGAGAAATCAGCCCCAGCATTTT
TRBJ2-7 | 13 | TRBD1 | TRBV6-5 | - | CASKRQGPYEQYF | TGTGCCAGTAAGCGACAGGGGCCGTACGAGCAGTACTTC
TRBJ1-1 | 13 | - | TRBV10-2 | - | CASTRGIGTEAFF | TGCGCCAGCACACGGGGGATCGGCACTGAAGCTTTCTTT
TRBJ1-5 | 14 | - | TRBV2 | - | CASRIQGSNQPQHF | TGTGCCAGCAGAATACAGGGTAGCAATCAGCCCCAGCATTTT
TRBJ1-5 | 13 | - | TRBV6-1 | - | CASRRWGEQPQHF | TGTGCCAGCAGGCGATGGGGGGAACAGCCCCAGCATTTT
TRBJ1-1 | 13 | TRBD1 | TRBV19 | - | CASSPQGQGRCFF | TGTGCCAGTAGTCCCCAAGGACAGGGACGTTGTTTCTTT
TRBJ2-3 | 15 | TRBD1 | TRBV6-4 | - | CASSGGQGASDTQYF | TGTGCCAGCAGCGGAGGACAGGGGGCGTCAGATACGCAGTATTTT
TRBJ2-7 | 13 | - | TRBV18 | once | CASSPGASYEQYF | TGTGCCAGCTCACCGGGCGCCTCCTACGAGCAGTACTTC
TRBJ1-2 | 14 | TRBD1 | TRBV19 | - | CASRRNTGDYGYTF | TGTGCCAGTAGGAGAAATACAGGGGACTATGGCTACACCTTC
TRBJ1-1 | 13 | - | TRBV6-5 | - | CASSFTGNTEAFF | TGTGCCAGCAGTTTTACAGGGAACACTGAAGCTTTCTTT
TRBJ2-2 | 14 | - | TRBV4-1 | - | CASSQAPSAGELFF | TGCGCCAGCAGCCAAGCGCCTAGCGCCGGGGAGCTGTTTTTT
TRBJ1-5 | 15 | TRBD1 | TRBV28 | - | CASSLGTGYNQPQHF | TGTGCCAGCAGTTTAGGGACAGGGTATAATCAGCCCCAGCATTTT
TRBJ2-3 | 15 | - | TRBV11-3 | - | CASSLGDKNTDTQYF | TGTGCCAGCAGCTTAGGGGACAAAAACACAGATACGCAGTATTTT
TRBJ1-4 | 12 | - | TRBV7-9 | - | CASTPRGEKLFF | TGTGCCAGCACGCCACGGGGGGAAAAACTGTTTTTT
TRBJ2-1 | 17 | TRBD2 | TRBV5-1 | few | CASSRWKLAGVTYEQFF | TGCGCCAGCAGCCGCTGGAAACTAGCGGGAGTAACCTATGAGCAGTTCTTC
TRBJ2-7 | 13 | - | TRBV19 | - | CATKDRGDTEQYF | TGTGCCACCAAGGACAGAGGGGATACGGAGCAGTACTTC
TRBJ1-1 | 17 | TRBD1 | TRBV11-2 | - | CASSSPYRGQAGTEAFF | TGTGCCAGCAGCTCGCCATACCGCGGACAGGCTGGCACTGAAGCTTTCTTT
TRBJ2-7 | 16 | TRBD2 | TRBV5-4 | - | CASSPSGTSGTYEQYF | TGTGCCAGCAGCCCAAGTGGGACTAGCGGGACCTACGAGCAGTACTTC
TRBJ2-3 | 14 | TRBD1 | TRBV30 | - | CAWSGQGGTDTQYF | TGTGCCTGGAGCGGACAGGGTGGGACAGATACGCAGTATTTT
TRBJ1-2 | 11 | - | TRBV29-1 | - | CRGGGNYGYTF | TGCAGGGGTGGGGGGAACTATGGCTACACCTTC